The 28 T cell receptor beta chains below all came from one sample that was sequenced in a study of blood T cell repertoires in COVID-19. Sequencing used immunoSEQ multiplex PCR; TCRdb keeps in-frame clones, though not all of them. The sample includes a few hundred thousand clones, roughly 92% of them seen just once. Sequenced input: PBMCs or T cells enriched from blood (not recorded which). The receptor source for this set is a middle-aged woman who had been exposed to COVID-19.

The chain joins TRBV10-1 to TRBJ1-1, with a tentative D call TRBD1 (6 bases). In germline, CDR1 is WNHNN, CDR2 SYGVQD (reference sequence). This CDR3 contains 18 residues. The V and J ends lost 0 bases and 4 bases respectively, with 21 bases between them. The CDR3 DNA reads TGCGCCAGCAGTGAGTCGAGTTTACCGGGACACCCTGGCACTGAAGCTTTCTTT. Protein sequence: CASSESSLPGHPGTEAFF.

This sequence joins TRBV12-3 or TRBV12-4 and TRBJ2-1; D possibly corresponds to TRBD2 (6 bases). V was shortened by 3 bases and J by 8 bases, with 11 bases between the two germline ends. The CDR3 totals 13 residues. CDR3 residues: CASSFRRADEQFF. For the CDR3, the DNA is TGTGCCAGCAGTTTCCGGAGGGCTGATGAGCAGTTCTTC.

The rearrangement links TRBV7-2 to TRBJ1-2; 9 bases map to TRBD1. CDR3 length equals 15 residues. Germline CDR1 SGHTA, CDR2 FQGNSA. V was pared by 5 bases and J by 6 bases, with 10 bases of the junction left unmatched. Here the CDR3 DNA reads TGTGCCAGCAGCCCTCGACAGGGGGGATTCCATGGCTACACCTTC. Amino acids: CASSPRQGGFHGYTF.

The chain has TRBV12-2 and TRBJ1-5. TRBV12-2 constitutes a pseudogene. The CDR3 totals 15 residues. The CDR3 DNA sequence: TGTGCAAGTCGCTTAGGGGATAGACGACTACAGCCCCAGCATTTT. Translating gives CASRLGDRRLQPQHF.

The chain recombines TRBV19 with TRBJ2-7; no clear D. V dropped 1 base and J dropped 3 bases, with 10 bases sitting between them. Germline lookup yields CDR1 LNHDA and CDR2 SQIVND (reference sequence). There are 14 residues in the CDR3. The CDR3 DNA follows: TGTGCCAGTAGTATAGGCGCAGGCCGCTACGAGCAGTACTTC. This translates into CASSIGAGRYEQYF.

CDR3 DNA: TGTGCCAGCAGTTTTACCGCGGGGTTAACTGAAGCTTTCTTT. The encoded protein is CASSFTAGLTEAFF. J is TRBJ1-1 and V is TRBV27; D remains unclear. Germline V gene data show CDR1 as MNHEY and CDR2 as SMNVEV (reference sequence). Trimming stripped 3 bases from V and 5 bases from J, with 13 bases between. The CDR3 contains 14 residues.

This chain joins TRBV19 and TRBJ2-3, with 8 bases aligning to TRBD1. Trimming took 6 bases from V and 8 from J; bases not matched to a gene: 13. Per germline, CDR1 LNHDA and CDR2 SQIVND (reference sequence). The CDR3 loop spans 15 amino acids. For the CDR3, the DNA is TGTGCCAGTAGGGACGGGACAGGAGCCCCGAGTACGCAGTATTTT. This gives the protein CASRDGTGAPSTQYF.

CDR3 bases: TGTGCCAGCAGCTGGGGACAGGAAAACATTCAGTACTTC. This gives the protein CASSWGQENIQYF. The chain carries TRBV7-2 and TRBJ2-4; 8 positions agree with TRBD1. Per the germline V gene, CDR1 is SGHTA and CDR2 is FQGNSA. With 4 bases clipped from V and 5 bases from J, the junction kept 1 base outside the gene matches. There are 13 residues in the CDR3.

The rearrangement links TRBV2 to TRBJ1-2, with D tentatively TRBD1 (6 bases). CDR1 and CDR2 from the germline V gene are SNHLY and FYNNEI. Trimming took 7 bases from V and 4 from J, leaving 13 bases between them. The CDR3 has 13 amino acids. The CDR3 region has the DNA TGTGCCAGCAATCTACAGGGTATCTATGGCTACACCTTC. This sequence encodes CASNLQGIYGYTF.

This clone has just one count. The chain carries TRBV5-4 and TRBJ2-2; 13 bases are a match to TRBD2. The CDR3 totals 18 residues. Losses at the gene ends were 0 bases for V and 5 bases for J; bases not matched to a gene: 7. Germline V gene lookup returns CDR1 SGHNT and CDR2 YYREEE (reference sequence). CDR3 sequence reads: CASSLARLAGGGTGELFF. In DNA form, the CDR3 reads TGTGCCAGCAGCTTGGCGAGACTAGCGGGGGGAGGTACCGGGGAGCTGTTTTTT.

This chain uses TRBV2 with TRBJ1-1; D not resolved. V dropped 5 bases and J dropped 3 bases, with 10 bases sitting between them. CDR3 length equals 13 residues. Germline CDR1 reads SNHLY; CDR2 reads FYNNEI. The CDR3 is CASSREEDTEAFF. CDR3 nucleotides: TGTGCCAGCAGTCGGGAAGAGGACACTGAAGCTTTCTTT.

The chain recombines TRBV5-4 with TRBJ1-2, with TRBD1 matching 7 bases. Unmatched junction bases numbered 6, after V lost 4 bases and J lost 3 bases. Germline V lookup: CDR1 SGHNT, CDR2 YYREEE (reference sequence). This CDR3 has 14 amino acids. The CDR3 region has the DNA TGTGCCAGCAGCCCACGGACAGGAGACTATGGCTACACCTTC. Amino acids: CASSPRTGDYGYTF.

The chain couples TRBV5-4 to TRBJ1-1, with unresolved D. This CDR3 spans 14 amino acids. Per the germline V gene, CDR1 is SGHNT and CDR2 is YYREEE (reference sequence). V was trimmed by 3 bases and J by 0 bases, leaving 9 bases between them. The CDR3 sequence is CASSSRTLNTEAFF. The CDR3 DNA sequence: TGTGCCAGCAGCTCACGGACTTTGAACACTGAAGCTTTCTTT.

V is TRBV4-3 and J is TRBJ2-1; 8 positions agree with TRBD2. Germline CDR1 and CDR2: LGHNA and YSLEER. This CDR3 spans 18 amino acids. J lost 6 bases, V lost 5 bases, and 18 bases had no gene match. The CDR3 loop reads CASSEVSGGRSSLNEQFF. The CDR3 DNA reads as TGCGCCAGCAGCGAGGTTAGCGGCGGGAGGTCGTCCCTCAATGAGCAGTTCTTC.

V and J are TRBV6-2 or TRBV6-3 and TRBJ1-2; D is ambiguous. Trimming pared 5 bases from V and 4 bases from J, leaving 20 bases between. This CDR3 spans 16 amino acids. Germline values: CDR1 MNHEY, CDR2 SVGEGT. The chain's CDR3 is CASSDQGLSPPYGYTF. In DNA, the CDR3 is TGTGCCAGCAGTGACCAAGGACTCTCACCTCCCTATGGCTACACCTTC.

The chain recombines TRBV29-1 with TRBJ1-3, with 9 bases fitting TRBD1. CDR1 and CDR2 (germline): SQVTM, ANQGSEA. V trimming: 6 bases; J trimming: 5 bases; junction bases outside the gene matches: 8. This CDR3 comprises 14 residues. CDR3 in DNA: TGCAGCGTGAAGGACAGGGGACCTAGAAACACCATATATTTT. Translating it yields CSVKDRGPRNTIYF.

This sequence joins TRBV27 and TRBJ2-2; tentative D call: TRBD1 (7 bases). Deletions cut 1 base from V and 3 bases from J, with 15 bases between. The CDR3 spans 17 residues. The germline V gene encodes CDR1 MNHEY and CDR2 SMNVEV (reference sequence). This chain's CDR3 is CASSLYSGGLDTGELFF. The CDR3 DNA follows: TGTGCCAGCAGTTTATATTCAGGGGGACTCGACACCGGGGAGCTGTTTTTT.

This chain joins TRBV19 and TRBJ1-2; D is perhaps TRBD1 (6 bases). The CDR3 runs to 13 residues. CDR1 LNHDA and CDR2 SQIVND come from the germline V gene (reference sequence). V was pared by 3 bases and J by 3 bases, with 8 bases between. CDR3 DNA: TGTGCCAGTAGTATGACAGGTTACTATGGCTACACCTTC. Translating gives CASSMTGYYGYTF.

This chain connects TRBV9 to TRBJ2-2; maybe TRBD1 (6 bases). Germline V gene lookup returns CDR1 SGDLS and CDR2 YYNGEE. This CDR3 spans 13 amino acids. With 5 bases removed from V and 6 bases from J, the gap between germline ends came to 11 bases. CDR3 DNA sequence: TGTGCCAGCAGTACACAGGGACCCGGGGAGCTGTTTTTT. Translation gives CASSTQGPGELFF.

The sample holds a few counts of this clone. The chain recombines TRBV29-1 with TRBJ2-7, with 9 bases identical to TRBD1. Trimming cost V 2 bases and J 6 bases; bases outside gene matches: 8. Germline V gives CDR1 SQVTM, CDR2 ANQGSEA. The CDR3 is 14 residues long. The CDR3 DNA follows: TGCAGCGTTGAATCCGGGACAGGGATAGGCGAGCAGTACTTC. Protein sequence: CSVESGTGIGEQYF.

This clone was seen a single time. The same CDR3 arises from other DNA sequences in this sample as well. The chain recombines TRBV7-2 with TRBJ1-2; D not certain. Trimming removed 3 bases at V and 2 bases at J, with 7 bases between. The CDR3 sequence is 13 residues long. Germline V CDR1 and CDR2: SGHTA, FQGNSA. DNA of the CDR3: TGTGCCAGCAGCTTGGGCCTAAACTATGGCTACACCTTC. Amino acid sequence: CASSLGLNYGYTF.

V is TRBV7-9 and J is TRBJ1-1; D is uncertain. Germline CDR1 is SEHNR and CDR2 is FQNEAQ (reference sequence). The germline V and J ends were trimmed by 1 base and 2 bases, with 11 bases remaining between them. The CDR3 totals 15 residues. The CDR3 DNA sequence: TGTGCCAGCAGCTTAGTGGCAGGCTCTAACACTGAAGCTTTCTTT. It specifies CASSLVAGSNTEAFF.

The genes are TRBV3-1 (or the pseudogene TRBV3-2) and TRBJ2-2, with 10 bases matching TRBD2. The CDR3 is 16 residues long. Per germline, CDR1 LGHDT and CDR2 YNNKEL (reference sequence). After removal of 4 bases from V and 3 bases from J, the junction contained 5 bases not matched to a gene. The CDR3 region is CASSPGLAVDTGELFF. The DNA of the CDR3 is TGTGCCAGCAGCCCTGGACTAGCGGTAGACACCGGGGAGCTGTTTTTT.

The chain recombines TRBV5-4 with TRBJ1-2, with 10 bases lining up with TRBD1. V lost 4 bases to trimming and J lost 8 bases; unmatched junction nucleotides: 5. The CDR3 totals 13 residues. Germline V gene lookup returns CDR1 SGHNT and CDR2 YYREEE (reference sequence). This CDR3 reads CASSGTGAEGYTF. CDR3 in DNA: TGTGCCAGCAGCGGGACAGGGGCAGAAGGCTACACCTTC.

The table lists this clone with a count of one. CDR3 nucleotides: TGCGCCAGCAGCCAAGTCGTCGCAGGGGTAAGGTTCACTGAAGCTTTCTTT. This codes for CASSQVVAGVRFTEAFF. The chain has TRBV4-1 and TRBJ1-1, with D tentatively TRBD1 (6 bases). Germline CDR1 is MGHRA and CDR2 is YSYEKL. This CDR3 comprises 17 residues. The ends were cut back, 1 base at V and 4 bases at J, with 19 bases in the middle.

The chain employs TRBV6-2 or TRBV6-3 and TRBJ1-3; 10 bases align to TRBD1. V was clipped by 6 bases and J by 4 bases; unmatched bases: 6. CDR1 and CDR2 from the germline V gene are MNHEY and SVGEGT. CDR3 length: 15 residues. As DNA, the CDR3 is TGTGCCAGCAGCGGACAGGGGGTCACGGGAAACACCATATATTTT. This translates into CASSGQGVTGNTIYF.

The V call is TRBV11-3, the J call TRBJ1-2; no firm D call. This CDR3 region has 14 residues. Germline-derived CDR1 and CDR2 are SGHNT and YENEEA. Trimming left V 5 bases short and J 4 bases short, with 14 bases between. CDR3 nucleotide sequence: TGTGCCAGCAGCCCTGGGCGTGGGTTCTATGGCTACACCTTC. Protein sequence: CASSPGRGFYGYTF.

The chain is built from TRBV5-6 and TRBJ1-2, with D possibly being TRBD1 (5 bases). Between the trimmed V and J ends, which lost 6 bases and 8 bases, there was a span of 11 bases. This CDR3 region has 11 residues. Germline CDR1 reads SGHDT; CDR2 reads YYEEEE. The CDR3, as DNA: TGTGCCAGCACCATTAGGGGAGGCTACACCTTC. Protein sequence: CASTIRGGYTF.